This TCR beta chain is from a study of blood T cell repertoires in COVID-19. Study-level information: Some COVID-19 samples were acute and others convalescent; all came from the United States, Italy and Spain. The analysed material was cDNA or gDNA that came from T cells, B-cell-depleted T cells, or PBMCs.

The length of the CDR3 is 14 residues. V was shortened by 5 bases and J by 1 base, with 11 bases between the two germline ends. CDR1 and CDR2 from the germline V gene are MDHEN and SYDVKM. Original processing notes: Cell counts per sample came from amplifying reference gene primers. Here immunoSEQ multiplex PCR was the method, and the copy in TCRdb shows in-frame clones only, minus some. V and J calls and clone size are given by that table; D and trimming were obtained from the DNA. The table includes about 140,000 clones, about 82% detected once. The sequence came from a woman aged 55-69 years with acute or convalescent COVID-19. The material sequenced was peripheral blood. This rearrangement joins TRBV28 to TRBJ1-1; the D is unclear. The CDR3 nucleotides read TGTGCCAGCAGTCTCCCAAGACAGAACACTGAAGCTTTCTTT. Translating it yields CASSLPRQNTEAFF.